The entry below describes one T cell receptor beta chain. Its antigen is not identified. The sample belongs to a study of shared clonotypes between healthy human individuals. Study details: CD4 naive cells filled three plates per donor, CD4 memory three, CD8 naive two and CD8 memory one.

The CDR3 consists of 12 residues. Germline CDR1 reads MDHEN; CDR2 reads SYDVKM. Between the trimmed V and J ends, which lost 8 bases and 3 bases, there was a span of 7 bases. Here immunoSEQ multiplex PCR was the method, and the copy in TCRdb shows in-frame clones only, minus some. Of about 580,000 clones in the sample, roughly 98% are singletons; the top ten hold 0.3%. Findings and caveats of the study: Against clonotypes common to all four donors, non-shared ones had lower generation probabilities.

Terminally differentiated effector memory CD45RA+ cells were excluded by CCR7 positive selection of CD45RO-negative cells. This TCR derives from a man between 25 and 39 years old in good health. The sequencing sample was made of naive CD8+ T cells sorted from blood. The chain couples TRBV28 to TRBJ2-2, with unresolved D. CDR3 amino acids: CASGPYTGELFF. Here the CDR3 DNA reads TGTGCCAGCGGACCCTACACCGGGGAGCTGTTTTTT.